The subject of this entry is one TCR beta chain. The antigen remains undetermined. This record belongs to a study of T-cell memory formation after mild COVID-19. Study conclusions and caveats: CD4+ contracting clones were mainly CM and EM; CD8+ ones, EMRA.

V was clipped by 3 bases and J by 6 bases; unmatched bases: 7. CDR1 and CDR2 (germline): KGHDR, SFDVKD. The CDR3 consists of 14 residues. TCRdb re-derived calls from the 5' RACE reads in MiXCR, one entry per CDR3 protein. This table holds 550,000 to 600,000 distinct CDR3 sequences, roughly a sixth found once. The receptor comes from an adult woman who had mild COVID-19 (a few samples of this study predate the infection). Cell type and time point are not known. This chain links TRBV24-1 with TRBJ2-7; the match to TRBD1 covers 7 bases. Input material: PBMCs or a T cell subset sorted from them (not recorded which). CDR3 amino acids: CATSDTDRFSEQYF. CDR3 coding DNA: TGTGCCACCAGTGATACGGACAGGTTCAGCGAGCAGTACTTC.